The clone carrying this TCR beta chain came up many times. The data were taken from a study of Graves' ophthalmopathy and Graves' hyperthyroidism. Amplification targeted the TCR beta CDR3 regions, with RNA transcripts as the source material. Following a first-round RT-PCR that used HTBI primers, a second-round multiplex PCR was carried out. TCRdb independently ran MiXCR on the multiplex PCR reads; one entry per CDR3 protein. This table holds 350,000 to 450,000 distinct CDR3 sequences, about 17% found once. The germline V gene has CDR1 SGHTA and CDR2 FQGNSA. This CDR3 region has 12 residues. V lost 8 bases, J lost 3 bases, and 11 bases lay in between.

The clonotype originates from a woman aged 18 to 35 with Graves' ophthalmopathy. The chain employs TRBV7-2 and TRBJ2-7; D uncertain. The sample comprised peripheral blood. CDR3: CASAPTLYEQYF. Here the CDR3 DNA reads TGTGCCAGCGCACCTACCCTCTACGAGCAGTACTTC.